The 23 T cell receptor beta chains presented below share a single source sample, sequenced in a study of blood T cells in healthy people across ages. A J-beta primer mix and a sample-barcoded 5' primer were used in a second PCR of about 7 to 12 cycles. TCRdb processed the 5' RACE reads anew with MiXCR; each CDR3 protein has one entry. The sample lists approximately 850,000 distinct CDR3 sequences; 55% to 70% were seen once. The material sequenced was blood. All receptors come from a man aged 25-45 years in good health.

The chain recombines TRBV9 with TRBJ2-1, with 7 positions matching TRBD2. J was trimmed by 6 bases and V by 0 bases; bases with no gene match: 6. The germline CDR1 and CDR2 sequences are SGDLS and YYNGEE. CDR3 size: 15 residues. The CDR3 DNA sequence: TGTGCCAGCAGCGTAGGTGGGGGGGTAAGCAATGAGCAGTTCTTC. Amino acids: CASSVGGGVSNEQFF.

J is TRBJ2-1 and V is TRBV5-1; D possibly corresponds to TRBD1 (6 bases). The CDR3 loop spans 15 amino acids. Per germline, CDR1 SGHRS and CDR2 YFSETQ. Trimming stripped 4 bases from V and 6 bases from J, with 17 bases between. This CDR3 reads CASSQIGQSGNEQFF. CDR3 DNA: TGCGCCAGCAGCCAAATAGGACAGTCGGGCAATGAGCAGTTCTTC.

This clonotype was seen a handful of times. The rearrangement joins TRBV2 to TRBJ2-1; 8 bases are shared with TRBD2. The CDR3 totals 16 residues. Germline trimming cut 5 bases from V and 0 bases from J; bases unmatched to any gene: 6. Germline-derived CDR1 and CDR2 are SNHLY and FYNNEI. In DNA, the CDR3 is TGTGCCAGCAGTTTAGCGGGATGGGGCTCCTACAATGAGCAGTTCTTC. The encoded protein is CASSLAGWGSYNEQFF.

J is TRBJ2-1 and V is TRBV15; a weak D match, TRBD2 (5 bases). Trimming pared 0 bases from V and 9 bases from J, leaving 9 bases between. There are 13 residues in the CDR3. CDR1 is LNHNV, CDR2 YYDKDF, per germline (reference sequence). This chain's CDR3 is CATSRDVRGEQFF. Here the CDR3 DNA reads TGTGCCACCAGCAGAGATGTTCGGGGTGAGCAGTTCTTC.

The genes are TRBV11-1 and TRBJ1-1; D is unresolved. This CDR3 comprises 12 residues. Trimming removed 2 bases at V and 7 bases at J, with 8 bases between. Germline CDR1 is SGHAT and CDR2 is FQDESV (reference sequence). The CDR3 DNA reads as TGTGCCAGCAGCTTACCACCGGGTGAAGCTTTCTTT. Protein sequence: CASSLPPGEAFF.

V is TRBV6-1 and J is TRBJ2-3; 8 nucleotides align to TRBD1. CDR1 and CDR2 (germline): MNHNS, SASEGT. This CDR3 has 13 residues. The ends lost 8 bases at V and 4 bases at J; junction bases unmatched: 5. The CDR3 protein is CASRTGKADTQYF. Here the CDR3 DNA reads TGTGCCAGCCGGACAGGGAAGGCAGATACGCAGTATTTT.

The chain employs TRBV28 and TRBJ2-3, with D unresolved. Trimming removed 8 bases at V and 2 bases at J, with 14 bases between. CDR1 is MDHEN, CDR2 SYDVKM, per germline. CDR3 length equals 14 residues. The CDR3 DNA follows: TGTGCCAGCCAATCCCCTCTCGACACAGATACGCAGTATTTT. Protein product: CASQSPLDTDTQYF.

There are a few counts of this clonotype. The CDR3: CAISELNLQEQYF. The CDR3 nucleotides read TGTGCCATCAGTGAGCTCAACCTACAGGAGCAGTACTTC. The chain recombines TRBV10-3 with TRBJ2-7; unclear D gene. The CDR3 extends over 13 amino acids. Trimming left V 2 bases short and J 7 bases short, with 12 bases between. Germline V gene sequence: CDR1 ENHRY, CDR2 SYGVKD.

The CDR3 DNA reads as TGCAGTGCTAATAGTAAGGGGCCTTACAATGAGCAGTTCTTC. Its translation is CSANSKGPYNEQFF. V and J are TRBV20-1 and TRBJ2-1, with a tentative D call TRBD1 (5 bases). The V end was cut by 4 bases, the J end by 4 bases, with 14 bases between. Germline-derived CDR1 and CDR2 are DFQATT and SNEGSKA (reference sequence). The CDR3 length is 14 residues.

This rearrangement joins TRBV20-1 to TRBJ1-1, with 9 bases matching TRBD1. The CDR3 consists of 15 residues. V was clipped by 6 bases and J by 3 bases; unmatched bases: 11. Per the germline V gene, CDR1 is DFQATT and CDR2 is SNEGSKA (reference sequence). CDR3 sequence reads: CSAATRDRADTEAFF. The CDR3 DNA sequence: TGCAGTGCGGCAACCCGGGACAGGGCGGACACTGAAGCTTTCTTT.

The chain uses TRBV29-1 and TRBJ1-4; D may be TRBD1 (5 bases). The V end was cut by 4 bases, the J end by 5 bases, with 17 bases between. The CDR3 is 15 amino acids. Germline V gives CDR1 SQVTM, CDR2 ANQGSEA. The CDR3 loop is CSVGVGTAKNEKLFF. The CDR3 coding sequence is TGCAGCGTTGGAGTAGGGACCGCTAAAAATGAAAAACTGTTTTTT.

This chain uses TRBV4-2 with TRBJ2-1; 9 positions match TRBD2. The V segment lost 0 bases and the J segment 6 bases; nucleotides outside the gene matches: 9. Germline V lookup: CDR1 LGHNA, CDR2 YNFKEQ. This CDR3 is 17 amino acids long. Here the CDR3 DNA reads TGTGCCAGCAGCCAAGAAGTCGGGGGAGCGGGAGGCAATGAGCAGTTCTTC. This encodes CASSQEVGGAGGNEQFF.

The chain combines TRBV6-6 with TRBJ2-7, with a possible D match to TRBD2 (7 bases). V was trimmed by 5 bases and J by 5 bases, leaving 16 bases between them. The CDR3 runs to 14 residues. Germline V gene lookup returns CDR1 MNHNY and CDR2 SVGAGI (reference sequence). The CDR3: CASSRGGAFDEQYF. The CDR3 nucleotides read TGTGCCAGCAGTAGGGGGGGAGCCTTCGACGAGCAGTACTTC.

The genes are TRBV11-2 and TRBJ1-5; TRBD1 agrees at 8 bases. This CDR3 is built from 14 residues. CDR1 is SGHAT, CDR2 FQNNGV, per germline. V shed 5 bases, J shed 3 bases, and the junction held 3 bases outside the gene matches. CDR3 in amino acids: CASSQTGDNQPQHF. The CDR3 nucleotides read TGTGCCAGCAGCCAGACAGGGGACAATCAGCCCCAGCATTTT.

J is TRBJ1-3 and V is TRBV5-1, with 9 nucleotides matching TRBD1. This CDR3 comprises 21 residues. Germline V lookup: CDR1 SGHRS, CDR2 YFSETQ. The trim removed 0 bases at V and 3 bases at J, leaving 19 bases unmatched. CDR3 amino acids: CASSLGPILKTQGAVGNTIYF. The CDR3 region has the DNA TGCGCCAGCAGCTTGGGACCCATACTTAAGACACAGGGGGCTGTTGGAAACACCATATATTTT.

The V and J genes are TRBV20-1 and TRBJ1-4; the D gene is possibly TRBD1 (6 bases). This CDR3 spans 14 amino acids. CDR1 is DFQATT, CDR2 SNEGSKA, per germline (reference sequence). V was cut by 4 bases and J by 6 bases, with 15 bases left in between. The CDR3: CSATTGALYEKLFF. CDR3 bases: TGCAGTGCTACGACGGGGGCCTTATATGAAAAACTGTTTTTT.

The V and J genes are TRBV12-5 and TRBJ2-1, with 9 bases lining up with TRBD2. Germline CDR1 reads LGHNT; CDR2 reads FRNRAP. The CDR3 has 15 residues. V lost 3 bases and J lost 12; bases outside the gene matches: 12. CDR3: CASGFSGLAFDGQFF. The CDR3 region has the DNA TGTGCTAGTGGTTTTTCGGGACTAGCTTTCGACGGGCAGTTCTTC.

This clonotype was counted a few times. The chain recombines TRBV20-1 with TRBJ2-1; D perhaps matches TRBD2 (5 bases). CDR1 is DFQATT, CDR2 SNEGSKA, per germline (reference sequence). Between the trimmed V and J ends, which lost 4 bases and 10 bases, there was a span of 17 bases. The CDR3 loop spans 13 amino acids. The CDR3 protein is CSAIIPTRAEQFF. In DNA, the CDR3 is TGCAGTGCTATTATCCCGACGAGGGCCGAGCAGTTCTTC.

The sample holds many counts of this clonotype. The CDR3 protein is CASRDHYGYTF. For the CDR3, the DNA is TGTGCCAGCAGGGATCACTATGGCTACACCTTC. The chain employs TRBV28 and TRBJ1-2, with no clear D. CDR1 is MDHEN, CDR2 SYDVKM, per germline. This CDR3 has 11 residues. Trimming removed 6 bases at V and 3 bases at J, with 5 bases between.

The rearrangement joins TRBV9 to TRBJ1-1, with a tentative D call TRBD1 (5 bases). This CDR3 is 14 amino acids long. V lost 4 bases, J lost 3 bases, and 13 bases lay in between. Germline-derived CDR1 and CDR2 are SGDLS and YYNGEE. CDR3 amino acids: CASSPHGADTEAFF. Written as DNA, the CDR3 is TGTGCCAGCAGCCCCCACGGGGCTGACACTGAAGCTTTCTTT.

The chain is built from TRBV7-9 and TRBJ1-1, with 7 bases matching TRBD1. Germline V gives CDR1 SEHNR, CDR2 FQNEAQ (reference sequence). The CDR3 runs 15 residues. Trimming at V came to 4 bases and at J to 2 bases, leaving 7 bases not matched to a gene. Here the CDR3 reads CASSYRDRENTEAFF. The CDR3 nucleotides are TGTGCCAGCAGCTACAGGGACAGAGAAAACACTGAAGCTTTCTTT.

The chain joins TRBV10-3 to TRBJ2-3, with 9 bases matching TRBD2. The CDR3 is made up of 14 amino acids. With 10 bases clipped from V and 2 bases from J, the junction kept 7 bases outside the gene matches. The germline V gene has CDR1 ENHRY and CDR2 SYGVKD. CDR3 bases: TGTGCCACCAGACTAGCGGAGAACACAGATACGCAGTATTTT. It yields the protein CATRLAENTDTQYF.

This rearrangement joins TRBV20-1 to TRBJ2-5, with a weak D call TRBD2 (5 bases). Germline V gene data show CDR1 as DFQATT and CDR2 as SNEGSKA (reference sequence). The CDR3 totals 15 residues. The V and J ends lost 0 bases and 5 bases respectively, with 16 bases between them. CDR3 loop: CSARDNGSGRETQYF. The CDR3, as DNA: TGCAGTGCTAGAGATAATGGCAGCGGCCGGGAGACCCAGTACTTC.